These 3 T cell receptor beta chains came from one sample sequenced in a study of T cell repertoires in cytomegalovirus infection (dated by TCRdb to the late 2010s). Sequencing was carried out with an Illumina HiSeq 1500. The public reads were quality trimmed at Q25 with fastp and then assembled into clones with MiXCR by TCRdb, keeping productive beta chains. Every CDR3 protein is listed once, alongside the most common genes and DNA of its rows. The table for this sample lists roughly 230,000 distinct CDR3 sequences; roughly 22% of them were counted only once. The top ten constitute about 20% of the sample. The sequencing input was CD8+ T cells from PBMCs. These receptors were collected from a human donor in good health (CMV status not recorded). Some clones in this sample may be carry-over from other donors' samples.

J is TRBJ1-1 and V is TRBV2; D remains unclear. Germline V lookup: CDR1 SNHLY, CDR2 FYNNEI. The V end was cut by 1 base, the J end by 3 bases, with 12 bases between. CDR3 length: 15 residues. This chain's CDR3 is CASSEGLGVDTEAFF. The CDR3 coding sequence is TGTGCCAGCAGTGAAGGGCTCGGGGTGGACACTGAAGCTTTCTTT.

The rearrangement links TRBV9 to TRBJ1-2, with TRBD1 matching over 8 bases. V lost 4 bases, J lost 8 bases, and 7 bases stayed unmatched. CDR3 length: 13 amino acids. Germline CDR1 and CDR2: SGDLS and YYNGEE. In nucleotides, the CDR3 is TGTGCCAGCAGCATCCGGACAGGGAGGGGCTACACCTTC. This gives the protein CASSIRTGRGYTF.

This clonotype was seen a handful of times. CDR3 in DNA: TGCAGCGTTGACATACAGGGGTCCAATGAGCAGTTCTTC. It yields the protein CSVDIQGSNEQFF. This chain links TRBV29-1 with TRBJ2-1; 7 bases align to TRBD1. Germline CDR1 and CDR2: SQVTM and ANQGSEA. The CDR3 runs 13 residues. V was pared by 3 bases and J by 6 bases, with 5 bases of the junction left unmatched.